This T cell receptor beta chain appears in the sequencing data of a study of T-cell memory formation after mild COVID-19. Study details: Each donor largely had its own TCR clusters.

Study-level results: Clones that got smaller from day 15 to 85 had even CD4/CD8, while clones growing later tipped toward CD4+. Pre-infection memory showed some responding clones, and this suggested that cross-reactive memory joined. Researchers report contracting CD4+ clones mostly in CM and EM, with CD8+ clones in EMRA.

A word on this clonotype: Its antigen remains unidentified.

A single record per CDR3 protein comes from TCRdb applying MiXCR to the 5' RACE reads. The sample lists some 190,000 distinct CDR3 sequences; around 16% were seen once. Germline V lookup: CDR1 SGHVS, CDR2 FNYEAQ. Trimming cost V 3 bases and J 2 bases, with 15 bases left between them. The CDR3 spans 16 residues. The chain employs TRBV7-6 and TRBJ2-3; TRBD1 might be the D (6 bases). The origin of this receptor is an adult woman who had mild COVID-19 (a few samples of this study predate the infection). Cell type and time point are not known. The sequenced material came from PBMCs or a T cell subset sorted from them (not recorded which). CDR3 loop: CASSFYGSGVTDTQYF. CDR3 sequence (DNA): TGTGCCAGCAGCTTTTATGGGTCAGGGGTCACAGATACGCAGTATTTT.